Listed below are T cell receptor beta chains from one sample, sequenced in a study of blood T cell repertoires in COVID-19. Sequencing was performed with immunoSEQ multiplex PCR; in TCRdb, only in-frame clones are kept and a portion is missing. The sample shows approximately 150,000 clones, 87% of them seen only once. Specimen: peripheral blood. All receptors come from an elderly man with acute or convalescent COVID-19. The CDR3 runs from the conserved cysteine through the conserved F or W. Each record gives: J gene, clone size, V gene, D gene, CDR3 DNA, CDR3 protein. The D gene is left open where the match is weak. Size tells how often a clone was seen (once, few, many) or the class of an expanded clone, and some rows leave it out.

TRBJ1-2,.,TRBV6-5,TRBD1,TGTGCCAGCAGTTACTCGGGAAGGGGGCAGGGCTACACCTTC,CASSYSGRGQGYTF
TRBJ2-1,few,TRBV28,.,TGTGCCAGCACCAGGCCGTACAATGAGCAGTTCTTC,CASTRPYNEQFF
TRBJ2-3,.,TRBV12-3/TRBV12-4,.,TGTGCCAGCAGTCCTCTCGAGACAGATACGCAGTATTTT,CASSPLETDTQYF
TRBJ2-5,.,TRBV29-1,.,TGCAGCGTTGGAGGTGAAGAGACCCAGTACTTC,CSVGGEETQYF
TRBJ2-2,few,TRBV29-1,.,TGCAGCGTTGGAGGGGGACAGAACACCGGGGAGCTGTTTTTT,CSVGGGQNTGELFF
TRBJ1-5,.,TRBV27,TRBD1,TGTGCCAGCAGTCCTCAGGGGGACCAGCCCCAGCATTTT,CASSPQGDQPQHF
TRBJ1-3,once,TRBV28,.,TGTGCCAGCAAAAAGGGGCCCGCCGGAAACACCATATATTTT,CASKKGPAGNTIYF
TRBJ1-1,.,TRBV5-1,.,TGCGCCAGCAGCTCGGGACTCACGAACACTGAAGCTTTCTTT,CASSSGLTNTEAFF
TRBJ2-1,.,TRBV18,TRBD2,TGTGCCAGCTCACCGAAGGGACTAGCGGGAGTGGGTGAGCAGTTCTTC,CASSPKGLAGVGEQFF
TRBJ1-2,.,TRBV3-1/TRBV3-2,.,TGTGCCAGCAGCCAAGTGTTGGCAGATCATGGCTACACCTTC,CASSQVLADHGYTF
TRBJ1-5,.,TRBV19,TRBD1,TGTGCCAGTAGTGTACAGGGGGCCCGTCAGCCCCAGCATTTT,CASSVQGARQPQHF
TRBJ2-7,.,TRBV6-5,.,TGTGCCAGCAGTCCAGCCTACGAGCAGTACTTC,CASSPAYEQYF
TRBJ2-3,.,TRBV6-5,TRBD2,TGTGCCAGCAGTCCTGGGACTAGCGGCACAGATACGCAGTATTTT,CASSPGTSGTDTQYF
TRBJ2-7,once,TRBV2,.,TGTGCCAGCAGTGAGTACCGATACGCCGGGACAAGGGAATACGAGCAGTACTTC,CASSEYRYAGTREYEQYF
TRBJ2-7,.,TRBV6-5,.,TGTGCCAGCAGTTACTCGAAGTCAGGGGATTACGAGCAGTACTTC,CASSYSKSGDYEQYF
TRBJ1-2,once,TRBV5-1,.,TGCGCCAGCAGCTTCTCGGAGGGTGGCTACACCTTC,CASSFSEGGYTF
TRBJ1-2,.,TRBV25-1,TRBD1,TGTGCCAGCATGGACGAGGGGGCGGGATATGGCTACACCTTC,CASMDEGAGYGYTF